The T cell receptor (beta chain) under discussion was sequenced for a study of blood T cells in healthy people across ages (dated by TCRdb to about 2015). A note on the overall study: In model experiments, template switching captured roughly one uniquely barcoded TCR beta cDNA molecule for every two T cells. Using deep sequencing normalized with unique cDNA molecular identifiers, the study measured how TCR beta repertoire diversity changes with age. The donors were divided into four age groups: young (average roughly 17 years), middle-aged (approximately 41), aged (about 56) and long-lived (82). Using the same blood draw, the study looked at two additional independent replicas of 1 million unique cDNA reads for two donors, one aged 18 to 29 and the other aged 80 or older.

The paper's findings and limits, for the study overall: The long-lived group showed more naive CD4+ T cells, fewer expanded clones and increased TCR diversity than the aged group, suggesting age selection. The CMV infection status of donors was not known, potentially confounding age-related changes in expanded clonotypes. Estimates of total diversity from one million sequenced T cells were regarded as lower bounds and underestimates. Since profiling was done on bulk unsorted PBMCs, naive and antigen-experienced compartments could not be conclusively compared. The percentage of naive T cells measured by flow cytometry correlated strongly with observed TCR beta diversity. Observed TCR beta diversity per million T cells fell roughly linearly with age, and a significant reduction was already apparent by age roughly 41.

Per the germline V gene, MNHEY is the CDR1 and SVGAGI is the CDR2. Measured from the cysteine to the phenylalanine, the CDR3 is 15 residues long. Only CDR3 DNA is held: 45 bases, read in frame from base 1. V and J are trimmed by 6 bases and 5 bases, and the gene matches miss 9 bases of the junction. The donors were 40 or so Caucasian individuals from Russia, aged roughly 6 to 95 years, who were systemically healthy. Each donor gave approximately 9.3 milliliters of peripheral blood, collected into EDTA-treated Vacutainer tubes. Ficoll-Paque density-gradient centrifugation was used to isolate PBMCs, with at least 6.5 million per sample. Total RNA, at least 5.5 micrograms per sample, was extracted from PBMCs with Trizol reagent. For every donor, an aliquot of PBMCs went through flow cytometry to measure the percentages of naive CD45RAhigh/CD27high T cells. The library was produced with 5' RACE. TCRdb names Illumina HiSeq 2500 as the instrument used. The second PCR ran for roughly 7 to 11 cycles and used a J-beta primer mix along with a sample-barcoded 5' primer. Each TCR beta cDNA molecule received a unique molecular identifier from a template-switch 5' adaptor carrying 12 random nucleotides. Each sample yielded at least 2.5 million CDR3-containing paired-end reads. All of the RNA was converted into first-strand cDNA using the Mint cDNA synthesis kit, with a TRBC-specific oligonucleotide serving as the primer. After uracil-DNA glycosylase treatment, a first 18-cycle PCR used universal primers M1SS and BC2_uni_R on all cDNA. The source study handled its data this way. Normalization of each sample was performed by random selection of 1 million high-quality reads, each carrying a distinct molecular identifier. Reads sharing molecular identifiers were discarded rather than binned into consensus sequences. MiTCR, with a Q25 quality threshold and the strictest error-elimination algorithm, was used for CDR3 identification, clonotype clustering and error correction. A nonparametric unseen species model using Euler transformation provided a lower-bound estimate of total TCR beta diversity. In TCRdb, the public reads were trimmed at Q25 with fastp and aligned with MiXCR, with productive beta chains retained. For every CDR3 protein sequence, its rows merge into one entry that carries the most common genes and DNA. These V and J calls originate from TCRdb's pipeline instead of the authors' own analysis. The sample table contains 700,000 to 900,000 distinct CDR3 sequences; only one count was recorded for around a quarter of them. Of the sample, 2.5% to 3.5% falls within the top ten clones.

This clonotype was detected a few times. Its binding antigen is unknown. No base-level quality is on record; no much larger clone is a single base apart. The same sample was also studied in work on T cells of mothers and their children. As that second paper reports: The donors were nine systemically healthy Caucasian individuals, made up of three mothers and their six children. cDNA synthesis used all of the extracted RNA, with roughly 1.5 ug of RNA in each 15 ul reaction. In the second PCR, sample barcodes and 2-4 random nucleotides were introduced via the M1S primer. More than 8 million TCR beta CDR3 reads were obtained from each mother, and about 3 million reads were obtained from each child. TCR recombination output is similarly shaped by thymic selection in related and unrelated pairs, with a minor effect exerted by inherited differences. Normalized repertoire overlap was always found to be slightly, but never significantly, higher in related mother-child pairs than in unrelated mother-child pairs. Persistent microchimeric T cell clones were not detected, at a sensitivity of roughly 100 clones per million clonotypes. Deep NGS was used in the study to compare the TCR beta repertoires of mothers and children and to look for features that separate related mother-child pairs from unrelated individuals. Mothers averaged roughly 36 +/- 4 years of age and children averaged approximately 12 +/- 4 years. After adapters were ligated using NEBNext reagents, the libraries underwent 100+100 nt paired-end sequencing on an Illumina HiSeq 2000. To prevent cross-contamination, the mother and child libraries were prepared one month apart and sequenced in separate runs. Between 500,000 and 2,000,000 distinct TCR beta clonotypes were identified per donor. Naive TCR beta clonotypes were estimated from low-frequency clonotypes matched to each donor's FACS-determined naive share, without sorting.

The receptor comes from a boy younger than 18 in good health. The chain is encoded by TRBV6-5 joined to TRBJ2-5; TRBD2 matches 10 bases in the middle. Input material: blood. This receptor has the CDR3 CASRLSGGPPETQYF. The nucleotides are TGTGCCAGCAGACTTAGCGGGGGGCCCCCGGAGACCCAGTACTTC.